This paragraph reports one T cell receptor beta chain. Original methodology: The authors estimated nucleated cell counts from reference gene primer amplification. The assay was immunoSEQ multiplex PCR, and TCRdb's table has in-frame clones only and misses some. That table furnishes V, J and clone size, whereas the DNA furnished D and trimming. The data hold over 45,000 clones, with roughly 87% observed a single time. V lost 4 bases and J lost 7, with 17 bases in between. This CDR3 region has 15 residues. Germline loops: CDR1 MRHNA, CDR2 SNTAGT. This specimen belongs to a study of blood T cell repertoires in COVID-19.

The chain carries TRBV6-4 and TRBJ1-5, with D possibly matching TRBD1 (5 bases). This clonotype originated in a man aged 40-49 years with COVID-19, enrolled during active disease. Source material: peripheral blood. CDR3 loop: CASSVDGTGGQPQHF. The CDR3 DNA sequence: TGTGCCAGCAGTGTGGACGGGACGGGGGGGCAGCCCCAGCATTTT.